The 22 T cell receptor beta chains below all came from one sample that was sequenced in a study of glioma-infiltrating T cells after dendritic cell vaccination. As for time point: after dendritic cell vaccination, including at tumor progression/relapse. TCRdb's table, derived via immunoSEQ multiplex PCR, lists solely in-frame clones and lacks some. The data contain some 90,000 clones, 81% of them singletons. Sequencing was performed on blood, taken after dendritic cell vaccination. Every receptor here comes from a human donor with glioblastoma.

This clone has just a few counts. The CDR3 sequence: CASRNPGQESSGANVLTF. Here the CDR3 DNA reads TGCGCCAGCCGAAACCCCGGACAGGAGAGCTCTGGGGCCAACGTCCTGACTTTC. V gene TRBV4-1 combines with J gene TRBJ2-6; 7 bases match TRBD1. The J segment lost 0 bases and the V segment lost 8 bases, leaving 13 bases of the junction unmatched. In germline, CDR1 is MGHRA, CDR2 YSYEKL. The length of the CDR3 is 18 residues.

The chain has TRBV6-1 and TRBJ1-5, with unresolved D. The V gene's germline CDR1 is MNHNS and CDR2 SASEGT. Trimming took 2 bases from V and 2 from J, leaving 4 bases between them. The CDR3 is 13 residues long. The CDR3 loop reads CASSELGNQPQHF. Written as DNA, the CDR3 is TGTGCCAGCAGTGAACTCGGCAATCAGCCCCAGCATTTT.

The chain employs TRBV7-9 and TRBJ1-2; D possibly corresponds to TRBD1 (5 bases). The CDR3 consists of 14 residues. Germline V gene lookup returns CDR1 SEHNR and CDR2 FQNEAQ (reference sequence). V lost 1 base to trimming and J lost 4 bases, with 10 bases between them. The CDR3 DNA follows: TGTGCCAGCAGCTTAGTAGACAGAACCTATGGCTACACCTTC. It encodes CASSLVDRTYGYTF.

V is TRBV18 and J is TRBJ2-7; D is uncertain. V was cut by 3 bases and J by 3 bases, with 12 bases left in between. Germline assignment: CDR1 KGHSH and CDR2 LQKENI. The CDR3 is 14 residues long. CDR3 loop: CASSPRSVVYEQYF. The CDR3, as DNA: TGTGCCAGCTCACCTCGGTCCGTTGTCTACGAGCAGTACTTC.

The chain joins TRBV27 to TRBJ1-2; 7 positions agree with TRBD1. CDR3 size: 14 residues. Trimming removed 6 bases from V and 4 bases from J; junction bases left unmatched: 8. CDR1 is MNHEY and CDR2 is SMNVEV in the germline V gene (reference sequence). The CDR3 here is CASSPTGRTYGYTF. In DNA form, the CDR3 reads TGTGCCAGCAGCCCGACAGGGAGGACCTATGGCTACACCTTC.

This sequence joins TRBV6-5 and TRBJ1-1, with 8 bases lining up with TRBD1. The CDR3 is made up of 15 amino acids. J gave up 5 bases and V 7 bases, and 12 bases lay outside the gene matches. The germline CDR1 and CDR2 sequences are MNHEY and SVGAGI. The CDR3 reads CASNLKRQGPTEAFF. CDR3 bases: TGTGCCAGCAATTTAAAAAGACAGGGGCCGACTGAAGCTTTCTTT.

This chain uses TRBV5-4 with TRBJ1-2; tentative D call: TRBD1 (5 bases). Germline values: CDR1 SGHNT, CDR2 YYREEE (reference sequence). This CDR3 is 14 amino acids long. Trimming stripped 4 bases from V and 3 bases from J, with 13 bases between. CDR3 sequence: CASSPRDSDYGYTF. The CDR3 DNA sequence: TGTGCCAGCAGCCCCCGGGACTCCGACTATGGCTACACCTTC.

V usage is TRBV11-2 and J usage is TRBJ2-5; D may be TRBD2 (5 bases). CDR1 is SGHAT, CDR2 FQNNGV, per germline. CDR3 length equals 14 residues. The V end lost 2 bases, the J end lost 3 bases, and 10 bases lay between the germline ends. CDR3 sequence: CASSLRGKEETQYF. For the CDR3, the DNA is TGTGCCAGCAGCTTACGGGGTAAAGAAGAGACCCAGTACTTC.

V and J are TRBV5-6 and TRBJ1-1; no firm D call. This CDR3 has 11 residues. V lost 0 bases, J lost 6 bases, and 3 bases lay in between. In germline, CDR1 is SGHDT, CDR2 YYEEEE. This CDR3 reads CASSLGPEAFF. CDR3 DNA sequence: TGTGCCAGCAGCTTGGGGCCTGAAGCTTTCTTT. Full variable domain (rest looked up from reference TRBV5-6 and TRBJ1-1): DAGVTQSPTHLIKTRGQQVTLRCSPKSGHDTVSWYQQALGQGPQFIFQYYEEEERQRGNFPDRFSGHQFPNYSSELNVNALLLGDSALYLCASSLGPEAFFGQGTRLTVV.

The chain links TRBV10-3 to TRBJ1-6; D is possibly TRBD1 (6 bases). The CDR3 sequence is 14 residues long. In germline, CDR1 is ENHRY, CDR2 SYGVKD. V was pared by 5 bases and J by 6 bases, with 11 bases between. The CDR3 DNA reads as TGTGCCATCAGTTTTGACAGGAGTAATTCACCCCTCCACTTT. Its protein product is CAISFDRSNSPLHF.

The chain links TRBV4-2 to TRBJ2-3, with TRBD2 matching over 16 bases. The CDR3 runs 18 residues. Unmatched junction bases numbered 7, after V lost 0 bases and J lost 7 bases. CDR1 and CDR2 (germline): LGHNA, YNFKEQ. CDR3 protein: CASSQESGLAGGPNTQYF. CDR3 bases: TGTGCCAGCAGCCAAGAGTCGGGACTAGCGGGAGGGCCAAATACGCAGTATTTT.

The gene calls are TRBV10-3 and TRBJ1-2; 7 positions agree with TRBD1. Germline CDR1 is ENHRY and CDR2 is SYGVKD. This CDR3 is built from 16 residues. J was trimmed by 6 bases and V by 7 bases; bases with no gene match: 17. The CDR3 here is CAITKNRDSGDHGYTF. The DNA for the CDR3 is TGTGCCATCACAAAAAACCGGGACAGCGGAGACCATGGCTACACCTTC.

On this clone itself: Additional DNA sequences in this sample encode the identical CDR3. This chain uses TRBV18 with TRBJ2-7, with D perhaps TRBD1 (5 bases). This CDR3 has 13 amino acids. Per germline, CDR1 KGHSH and CDR2 LQKENI. V shed 5 bases and J shed 2 bases, with 10 bases lying between them. The chain's CDR3 is CASSAGQTYEQYF. DNA of the CDR3: TGTGCCAGCTCAGCCGGACAAACCTACGAGCAGTACTTC.

Note on this clone: The junction and the germline gene differ at one end; a read error may be behind it. The identical CDR3 is also encoded by other nucleotide sequences in the sample. The V call is TRBV19, the J call TRBJ1-1; D is unresolved. This CDR3 spans 15 amino acids. CDR1 and CDR2 (germline): LNHDA, SQIVND (reference sequence). CDR3 loop: CASTTRGQVNTEAFF. The CDR3 region has the DNA TGTGCCAGTACCACTCGAGGGCAGGTGAACACTGAAGCCTTCTTT.

V is TRBV5-1 and J is TRBJ2-1, with D possibly TRBD2 on 7 matching bases. This CDR3 has 15 residues. The V end was cut by 3 bases, the J end by 9 bases, with 19 bases between. Germline V gene data show CDR1 as SGHRS and CDR2 as YFSETQ. The CDR3 protein is CASSWGGARDGEQFF. The CDR3 DNA reads as TGCGCCAGCAGCTGGGGGGGGGCTCGCGATGGTGAGCAGTTCTTC.

This rearrangement joins TRBV5-6 to TRBJ1-1; 7 positions agree with TRBD1. The V gene end was trimmed by 4 bases and the J gene end by 1 base; junction bases not matched to a gene: 4. The CDR3 length is 14 residues. Germline V gene data show CDR1 as SGHDT and CDR2 as YYEEEE. The CDR3 sequence is CASSVGTENTEAFF. The DNA of the CDR3 is TGTGCCAGCAGCGTCGGGACAGAGAACACTGAAGCTTTCTTT.

The genes are TRBV28 and TRBJ1-5, with TRBD1 identical over 8 bases. There are 15 residues in the CDR3. Trimming cost V 8 bases and J 4 bases; bases outside gene matches: 10. In germline, CDR1 is MDHEN, CDR2 SYDVKM. CDR3 in amino acids: CASVRQDRVNQPQHF. CDR3 DNA: TGTGCCAGCGTCCGCCAGGACAGGGTTAATCAGCCCCAGCATTTT.

The chain combines TRBV19 with TRBJ2-5; 8 bases map to TRBD2. In germline, CDR1 is LNHDA, CDR2 SQIVND (reference sequence). V lost 2 bases to trimming and J lost 2 bases; unmatched junction nucleotides: 4. The CDR3 has 15 amino acids. CDR3 bases: TGTGCCAGTAGTATACTGGCGGGAGGACAAGAGACCCAGTACTTC. It specifies CASSILAGGQETQYF.

This clone has more than one count but fewer than ten. The chain combines TRBV2 with TRBJ2-1; D might be TRBD2 (6 bases). This CDR3 contains 15 residues. V was clipped by 7 bases and J by 0 bases, with 13 bases between them. Germline loops: CDR1 SNHLY, CDR2 FYNNEI. In DNA, the CDR3 is TGTGCCAGCAAGCCCCCCGGGAGCTCCTACAATGAGCAGTTCTTC. As protein: CASKPPGSSYNEQFF.

The chain has TRBV7-9 and TRBJ2-3, with 15 bases identical to TRBD2. This CDR3 is built from 15 residues. V shed 1 base and J 9 bases; nucleotides not matched to a gene: 2. Germline CDR1 reads SEHNR; CDR2 reads FQNEAQ (reference sequence). The CDR3 is CASSLVGTSGRTQYF. The DNA for the CDR3 is TGTGCCAGCAGCTTAGTCGGGACTAGCGGGAGGACGCAGTATTTT.

The chain is built from TRBV5-1 and TRBJ2-3; a possible D gene is TRBD2 (5 bases). V was pared by 0 bases and J by 4 bases, with 6 bases between. The CDR3 length is 13 residues. Looked up from germline, CDR1 is SGHRS and CDR2 is YFSETQ. CDR3 sequence reads: CASSLGESDTQYF. Here the CDR3 DNA reads TGCGCCAGCAGCTTGGGGGAGTCAGATACGCAGTATTTT.

The chain carries TRBV11-2 and TRBJ2-2, with TRBD1 as a possible D gene (6 bases). The germline CDR1 and CDR2 sequences are SGHAT and FQNNGV. The CDR3 contains 12 residues. The ends were cut back, 5 bases at V and 7 bases at J, with 8 bases in the middle. In nucleotides, the CDR3 is TGTGCCAGCAGCGAGGGGGTCGGGGAGCTGTTTTTT. Protein product: CASSEGVGELFF. The variable domain in full, with the rest retrieved from reference TRBV11-2 and TRBJ2-2, is EAGVAQSPRYKIIEKRQSVAFWCNPISGHATLYWYQQILGQGPKLLIQFQNNGVVDDSQLPKDRFSAERLKGVDSTLKIQPAKLEDSAVYLCASSEGVGELFFGEGSRLTVL.